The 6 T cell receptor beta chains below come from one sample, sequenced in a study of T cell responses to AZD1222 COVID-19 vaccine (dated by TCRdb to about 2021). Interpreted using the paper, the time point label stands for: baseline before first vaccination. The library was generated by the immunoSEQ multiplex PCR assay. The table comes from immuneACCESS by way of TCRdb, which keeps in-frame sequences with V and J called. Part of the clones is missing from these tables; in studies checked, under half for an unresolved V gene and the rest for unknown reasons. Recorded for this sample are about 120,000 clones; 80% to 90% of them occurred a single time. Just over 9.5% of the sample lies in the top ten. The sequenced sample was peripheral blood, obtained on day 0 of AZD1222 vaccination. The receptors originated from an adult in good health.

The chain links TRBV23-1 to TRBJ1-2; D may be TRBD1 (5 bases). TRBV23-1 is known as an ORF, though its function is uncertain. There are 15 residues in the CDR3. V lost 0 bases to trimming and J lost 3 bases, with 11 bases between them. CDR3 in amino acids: CASSQSAAGYYGYTF. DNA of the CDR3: TGCGCCAGCAGTCAATCAGCGGCAGGGTACTATGGCTACACCTTC.

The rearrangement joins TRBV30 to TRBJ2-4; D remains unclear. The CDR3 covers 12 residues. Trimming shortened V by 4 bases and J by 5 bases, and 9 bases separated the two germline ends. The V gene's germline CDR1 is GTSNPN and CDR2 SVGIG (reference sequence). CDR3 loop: CAWTGPENIQYF. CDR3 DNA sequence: TGTGCCTGGACAGGACCCGAAAACATTCAGTACTTC.

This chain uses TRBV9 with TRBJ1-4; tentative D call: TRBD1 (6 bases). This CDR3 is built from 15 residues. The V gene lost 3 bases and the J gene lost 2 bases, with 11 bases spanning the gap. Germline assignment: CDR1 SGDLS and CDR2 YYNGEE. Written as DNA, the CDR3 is TGTGCCAGCAGCGCTACAGGGACCACTAATGAAAAACTGTTTTTT. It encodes CASSATGTTNEKLFF. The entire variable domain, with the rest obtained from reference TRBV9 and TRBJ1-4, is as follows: DSGVTQTPKHLITATGQRVTLRCSPRSGDLSVYWYQQSLDQGLQFLIQYYNGEERAKGNILERFSAQQFPDLHSELNLSSLELGDSALYFCASSATGTTNEKLFFGSGTQLSVL.

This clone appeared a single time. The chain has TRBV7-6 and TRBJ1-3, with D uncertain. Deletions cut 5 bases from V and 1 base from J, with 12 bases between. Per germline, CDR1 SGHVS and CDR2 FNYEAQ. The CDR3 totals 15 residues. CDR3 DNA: TGTGCCAGCAGCCCGGGTCCGTCTTCTGGAAACACCATATATTTT. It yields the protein CASSPGPSSGNTIYF.

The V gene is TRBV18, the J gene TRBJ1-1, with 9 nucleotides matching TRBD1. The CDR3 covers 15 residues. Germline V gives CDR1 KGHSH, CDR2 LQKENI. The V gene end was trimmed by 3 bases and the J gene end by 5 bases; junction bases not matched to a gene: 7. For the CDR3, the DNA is TGTGCCAGCTCACCCTCGGACAGGGGTTTAACTGAAGCTTTCTTT. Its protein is CASSPSDRGLTEAFF.

The CDR3 region is CASSYRTENTEAFF. The CDR3 DNA is TGTGCCAGCAGTTACCGGACGGAGAACACTGAAGCTTTCTTT. This sequence joins TRBV6-6 and TRBJ1-1, with D unclear. Trimming removed 2 bases from V and 1 base from J, with 8 bases in between. CDR1 and CDR2 from the germline V gene are MNHNY and SVGAGI (reference sequence). This CDR3 contains 14 residues.